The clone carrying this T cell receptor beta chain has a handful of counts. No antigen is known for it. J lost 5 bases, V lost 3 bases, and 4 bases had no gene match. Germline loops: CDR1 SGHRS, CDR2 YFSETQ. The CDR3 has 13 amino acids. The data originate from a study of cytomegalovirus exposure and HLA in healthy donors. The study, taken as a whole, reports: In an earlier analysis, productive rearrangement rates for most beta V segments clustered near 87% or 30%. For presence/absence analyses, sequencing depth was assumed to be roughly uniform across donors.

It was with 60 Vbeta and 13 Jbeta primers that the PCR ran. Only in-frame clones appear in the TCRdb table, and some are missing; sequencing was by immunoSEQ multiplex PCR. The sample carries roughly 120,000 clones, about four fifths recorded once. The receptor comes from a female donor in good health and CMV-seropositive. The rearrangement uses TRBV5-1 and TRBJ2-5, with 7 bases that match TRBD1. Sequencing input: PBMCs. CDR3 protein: CASSWTGPETQYF. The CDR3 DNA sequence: TGCGCCAGCAGCTGGACAGGACCCGAGACCCAGTACTTC.